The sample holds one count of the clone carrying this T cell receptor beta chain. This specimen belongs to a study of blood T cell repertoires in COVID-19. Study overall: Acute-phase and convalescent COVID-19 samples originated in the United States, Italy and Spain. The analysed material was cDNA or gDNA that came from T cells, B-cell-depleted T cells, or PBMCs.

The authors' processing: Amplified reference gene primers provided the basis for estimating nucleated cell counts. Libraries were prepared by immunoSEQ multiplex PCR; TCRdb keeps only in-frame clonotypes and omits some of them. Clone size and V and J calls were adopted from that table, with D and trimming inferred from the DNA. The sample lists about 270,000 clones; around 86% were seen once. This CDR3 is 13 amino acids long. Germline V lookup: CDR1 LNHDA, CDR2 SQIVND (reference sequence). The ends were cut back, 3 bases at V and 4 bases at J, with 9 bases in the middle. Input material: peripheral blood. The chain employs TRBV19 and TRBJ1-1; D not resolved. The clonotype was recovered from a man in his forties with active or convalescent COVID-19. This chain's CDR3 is CASSILMSTEAFF. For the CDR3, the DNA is TGTGCCAGTAGTATCCTTATGAGCACTGAAGCTTTCTTT.